This paragraph covers one TCR beta chain sequence. No antigen is known for it. This sample stems from a study of T cell clones after liver transplantation. Overall study context: Liver transplant recipients had immunosuppression withdrawal attempted within 2 years. Study-level results: Post-transplant time points were not standardized, so conclusions are preliminary. Donor-reactive sequences fell more than third party-reactive ones, suggesting partial deletion.

V was shortened by 3 bases and J by 6 bases, with 2 bases between the two germline ends. This CDR3 spans 11 amino acids. Looked up from germline, CDR1 is LNHDA and CDR2 is SQIVND (reference sequence). Method: immunoSEQ multiplex PCR; TCRdb's copy keeps in-frame clones and lacks some. The sample yields around 110,000 clones, roughly nine tenths seen once. Here the sequenced sample was CD4+ T cells from blood, taken 12 months after liver transplant. This TCR was recovered from a human patient who received a liver transplant. Part of the T cells may come from the graft donor. The chain employs TRBV19 and TRBJ2-2; D ambiguous. CDR3 in amino acids: CASSIAGELFF. DNA of the CDR3: TGTGCCAGTAGTATTGCCGGGGAGCTGTTTTTT.